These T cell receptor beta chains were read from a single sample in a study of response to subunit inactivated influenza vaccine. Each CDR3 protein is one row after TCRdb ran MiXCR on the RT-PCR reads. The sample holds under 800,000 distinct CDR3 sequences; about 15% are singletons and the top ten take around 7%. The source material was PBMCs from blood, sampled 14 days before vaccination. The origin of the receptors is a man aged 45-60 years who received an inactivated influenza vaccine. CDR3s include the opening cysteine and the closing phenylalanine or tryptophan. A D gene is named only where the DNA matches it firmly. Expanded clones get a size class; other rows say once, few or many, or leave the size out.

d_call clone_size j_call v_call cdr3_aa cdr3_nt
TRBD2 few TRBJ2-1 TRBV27 CASTPLTSGALWEQFF TGTGCCAGCACCCCACTTACTAGCGGGGCCCTTTGGGAGCAGTTCTTC
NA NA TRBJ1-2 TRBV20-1 CSARDPGRPYGYTF TGCAGTGCTAGAGACCCAGGGAGACCCTATGGCTACACCTTC
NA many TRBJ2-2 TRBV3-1 CASSLKGGAPGELFF TGTGCCAGCAGCCTCAAAGGAGGAGCCCCCGGGGAGCTGTTTTTT
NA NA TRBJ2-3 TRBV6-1 CAIDEKQGLTDTQYF TGTGCCATCGATGAAAAACAGGGCTTGACAGATACGCAGTATTTT
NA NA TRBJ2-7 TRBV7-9 CASSLSGGIYEQYF TGTGCCAGCAGCTTAAGTGGGGGTATTTACGAGCAGTACTTC
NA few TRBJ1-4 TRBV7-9 CASSPGQSLTNEKLFF TGTGCCAGCAGCCCCGGACAGTCCCTCACTAATGAAAAACTGTTTTTT
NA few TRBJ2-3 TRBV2 CASSGSRKTSTDTQYF TGTGCCAGCAGTGGGTCGAGGAAAACTAGCACAGATACGCAGTATTTT
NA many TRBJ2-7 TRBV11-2 CASSTGFYEQYF TGTGCCAGCAGCACAGGATTCTACGAGCAGTACTTC
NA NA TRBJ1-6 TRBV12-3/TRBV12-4 CASSFGVGPLHF TGTGCCAGCAGTTTTGGCGTGGGCCCCCTCCACTTT
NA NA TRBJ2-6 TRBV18 CASSPELGAAAGANVLTF TGTGCCAGCTCGCCAGAACTGGGGGCCGCAGCTGGGGCCAACGTCCTGACTTTC
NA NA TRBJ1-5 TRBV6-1 CASSASGTFNQPQHF TGTGCCAGCAGTGCATCCGGGACCTTCAATCAGCCCCAGCATTTT
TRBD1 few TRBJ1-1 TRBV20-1 CSARAGTANTEAFF TGCAGTGCTAGAGCAGGGACAGCCAACACTGAAGCTTTCTTT
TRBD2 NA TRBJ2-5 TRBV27 CAVGPTGGQETQYF TGTGCCGTCGGCCCTACGGGGGGGCAGGAGACCCAGTACTTC
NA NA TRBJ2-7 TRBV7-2 CASSPIISEQYF TGTGCCAGCAGCCCAATTATTTCCGAGCAGTACTTC
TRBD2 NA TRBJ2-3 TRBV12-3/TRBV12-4 CASSLAGGLATDTQYF TGTGCCAGCAGTTTAGCGGGGGGACTAGCCACAGATACGCAGTATTTT
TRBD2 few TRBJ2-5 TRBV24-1 CATSDPQGPGLVGTQYF TGTGCCACCAGTGATCCGCAGGGCCCGGGACTAGTTGGGACCCAGTACTTC
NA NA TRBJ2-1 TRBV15 CATSPRPASHNEQFF TGTGCCACCAGCCCCCGTCCGGCTAGTCACAATGAGCAGTTCTTC
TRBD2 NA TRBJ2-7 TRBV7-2 CASSSREAASYEQYF TGTGCCAGCAGCTCCCGGGAGGCGGCCTCCTACGAGCAGTACTTC
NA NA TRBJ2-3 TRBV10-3 CAISERGRTDTQYF TGTGCCATCAGTGAGAGGGGGAGGACAGATACGCAGTATTTT
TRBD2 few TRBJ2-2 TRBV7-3 CASSLMGSLAGGVTGELFF TGTGCCAGCAGCTTAATGGGGAGTCTTGCGGGAGGGGTCACCGGGGAGCTGTTTTTT
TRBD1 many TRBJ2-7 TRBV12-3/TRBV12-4 CASSSQGVYEQYF TGTGCCAGCAGTTCGCAGGGGGTCTACGAGCAGTACTTC
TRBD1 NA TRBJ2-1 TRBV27 CASSFIGQGAYNEQFF TGTGCCAGCAGTTTTATTGGGCAGGGGGCCTACAATGAGCAGTTCTTC
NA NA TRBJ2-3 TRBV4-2 CASSQDRGAYTDTQYF TGTGCCAGCAGCCAAGATCGCGGGGCCTATACAGATACGCAGTATTTT
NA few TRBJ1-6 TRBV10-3 CAISGGGGNSPLHF TGTGCCATCAGCGGGGGAGGGGGTAATTCACCCCTCCACTTT
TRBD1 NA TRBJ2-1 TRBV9 CASSPRPGTDNEQFF TGTGCCAGCAGCCCCAGACCGGGGACAGACAATGAGCAGTTCTTC
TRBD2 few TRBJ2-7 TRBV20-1 CSTKLAGRYEQYF TGCAGTACCAAGCTAGCGGGGCGCTACGAGCAGTACTTC
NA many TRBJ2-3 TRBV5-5 CASSLLTGISTDTQYF TGTGCCAGCAGCCTCCTGACAGGAATTAGCACAGATACGCAGTATTTT
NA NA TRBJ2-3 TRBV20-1 CSAILGRPGDTQYF TGCAGTGCAATCCTAGGGAGGCCCGGAGATACGCAGTATTTT
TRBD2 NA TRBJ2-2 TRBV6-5 CASSYSLTSGNAGELFF TGTGCCAGCAGTTACTCCTTGACTAGCGGGAACGCCGGGGAGCTGTTTTTT
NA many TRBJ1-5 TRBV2 CASSDPGWHQPQHF TGTGCCAGCAGTGACCCCGGGTGGCATCAGCCCCAGCATTTT
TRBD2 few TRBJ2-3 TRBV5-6 CASSLTSGRDTDTQYF TGTGCCAGCAGCTTGACTAGCGGGAGGGACACAGATACGCAGTATTTT
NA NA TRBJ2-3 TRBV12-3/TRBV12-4 CASSSTQGSTDTQYF TGTGCCAGCAGTTCCACACAGGGTAGCACAGATACGCAGTATTTT
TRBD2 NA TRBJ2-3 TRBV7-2 CASSLTSGGQEVDTQYF TGTGCCAGCAGCTTAACTAGCGGGGGGCAGGAGGTAGATACGCAGTATTTT
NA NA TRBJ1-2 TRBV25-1 CASSEMGGQRASLYGYTF TGTGCCAGCAGTGAAATGGGAGGACAGAGAGCTTCACTCTATGGCTACACCTTC
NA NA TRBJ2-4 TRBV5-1 CASSLAPAENIQYF TGCGCCAGCAGCTTGGCTCCTGCAGAAAACATTCAGTACTTC
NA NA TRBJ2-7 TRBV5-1 CASSVWAGGEQYF TGCGCCAGCAGCGTATGGGCCGGGGGCGAGCAGTACTTC
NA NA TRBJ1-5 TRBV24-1 CATSGPGGGNQPQHF TGTGCCACCAGCGGCCCGGGGGGCGGCAATCAGCCCCAGCATTTT
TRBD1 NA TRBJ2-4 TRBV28 CASSPLLGTDPKKNIQYF TGTGCCAGCAGTCCCCTCTTAGGGACAGACCCGAAAAAAAACATTCAGTACTTC
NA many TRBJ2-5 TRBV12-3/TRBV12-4 CASSSDRKETQYF TGTGCCAGCAGCTCCGACAGAAAAGAGACCCAGTACTTC
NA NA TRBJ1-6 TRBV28 CASSLGHSYNSPLHF TGTGCCAGCAGTTTAGGTCACTCCTATAATTCACCCCTCCACTTT
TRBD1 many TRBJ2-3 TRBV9 CASSSNRGPSTDTQYF TGTGCCAGCAGCTCCAACAGGGGGCCCAGCACAGATACGCAGTATTTT
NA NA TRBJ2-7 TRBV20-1 CSACPGTQGEQYF TGCAGTGCTTGCCCCGGGACACAGGGTGAGCAGTACTTC
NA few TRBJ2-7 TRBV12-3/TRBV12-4 CASSLKGFWYEQYF TGTGCCAGCAGTTTAAAGGGTTTCTGGTACGAGCAGTACTTC
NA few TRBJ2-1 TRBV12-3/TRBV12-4 CASSRQAGGNEQFF TGTGCCAGCAGTCGCCAGGCCGGAGGCAATGAGCAGTTCTTC
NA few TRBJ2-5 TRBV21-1 CASSTPGDRVSETQYF TGTGCCAGCAGCACACCAGGGGACAGGGTTTCGGAGACCCAGTACTTC
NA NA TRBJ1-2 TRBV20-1 CSARDGGNYGYTF TGCAGTGCTAGAGATGGGGGGAACTATGGCTACACCTTC
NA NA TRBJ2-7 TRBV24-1 CATSEGGPGRGEQYF TGTGCCACCAGTGAGGGGGGACCAGGACGAGGGGAGCAGTACTTC
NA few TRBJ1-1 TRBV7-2 CASSFQEGTEAFF TGTGCCAGCAGCTTTCAAGAAGGAACTGAAGCTTTCTTT
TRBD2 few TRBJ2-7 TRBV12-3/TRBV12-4 CASSSGGKQYF TGTGCCAGCAGTTCCGGGGGGAAGCAGTACTTC
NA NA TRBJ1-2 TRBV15 CATSRDLGQMNGYTF TGTGCCACCAGCAGAGATCTAGGACAGATGAATGGCTACACCTTC
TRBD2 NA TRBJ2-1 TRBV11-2 CASSLDLTGGPYNEQFF TGTGCCAGCAGCTTAGATCTTACGGGGGGGCCCTACAATGAGCAGTTCTTC
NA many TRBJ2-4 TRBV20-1 CSATSPAKNIQYF TGCAGTGCTACCAGCCCAGCCAAAAACATTCAGTACTTC